This T cell receptor beta chain was identified in a study of cytomegalovirus exposure and HLA in healthy donors. Study-wide results and limits: A later analysis reportedly found fewer N-insertions in an Asian-associated ancestry cluster than the roughly 670-donor mean.

The germline gives CDR1 MDHEN, CDR2 SYDVKM. V was pared by 10 bases and J by 3 bases, with 4 bases of the junction left unmatched. The CDR3 is 12 amino acids. Each donor was nominally healthy when sampled (though unrecorded immune exposures were likely). In the PCR, 60 Vbeta and 13 Jbeta primers were used. Assay: immunoSEQ multiplex PCR; the TCRdb copy retains only in-frame clones and omits some. Of 100,000 to 130,000 clones in the sample, roughly 80% are singletons; the top ten hold 2% to 2.5%. In regard to this clone: Antigen unknown.

The sequenced sample was PBMCs. The clonotype originates from a man aged 30 to 39 in good health and CMV-seronegative. The V and J genes are TRBV28 and TRBJ2-7, with 9 nucleotides matching TRBD1. The CDR3 DNA follows: TGTGCCACCCTGGGACAGGGCTACGAGCAGTACTTC. It codes for CATLGQGYEQYF.